A single sample is the source of the 29 T cell receptor beta chains below, sequenced in a study of T cell responses to AZD1222 COVID-19 vaccine. Produced via immunoSEQ multiplex PCR; TCRdb's table is partial and in-frame only. The repertoire holds about 110,000 clones, with around 90% as singletons. This specimen was peripheral blood, taken on day 0 of AZD1222 vaccination. These receptors were taken from an adult in good health.

The chain links TRBV3-1 (or the pseudogene TRBV3-2) to TRBJ1-2, with 7 bases fitting TRBD1. V lost 0 bases, J lost 4 bases, and 11 bases stayed unmatched. Germline values: CDR1 LGHDT, CDR2 YNNKEL (reference sequence). The CDR3 is 17 amino acids. The CDR3 bases are TGTGCCAGCAGCCAAGATCCCCGTAGACAGGGAGCCTATGGCTACACCTTC. Its translation is CASSQDPRRQGAYGYTF.

The rearrangement joins TRBV7-9 to TRBJ2-4; D call uncertain. Trimming cost V 0 bases and J 8 bases, with 8 bases left between them. The CDR3 has 13 amino acids. The germline V gene encodes CDR1 SEHNR and CDR2 FQNEAQ (reference sequence). Here the CDR3 DNA reads TGTGCCAGCAGCTTAGCGGGGATGTACATTCAGTACTTC. It is translated as CASSLAGMYIQYF.

This chain links TRBV15 with TRBJ2-1; no clear D gene. The CDR3 consists of 13 residues. V was trimmed by 5 bases and J by 5 bases, leaving 10 bases between them. Per the germline V gene, CDR1 is LNHNV and CDR2 is YYDKDF (reference sequence). DNA for the CDR3: TGTGCCACCAGCCGTGGGGTAAACAATGAGCAGTTCTTC. Amino acid sequence: CATSRGVNNEQFF.

This chain connects TRBV5-1 to TRBJ1-1, with D unresolved. The CDR3 runs to 16 residues. In germline, CDR1 is SGHRS, CDR2 YFSETQ. The germline V and J ends were trimmed by 2 bases and 0 bases, with 14 bases remaining between them. CDR3 in amino acids: CASSFQVVNMNTEAFF. As DNA, the CDR3 is TGCGCCAGCAGCTTTCAGGTCGTCAATATGAACACTGAAGCTTTCTTT.

The chain is built from TRBV19 and TRBJ1-5, with D possibly being TRBD1 (5 bases). CDR1 LNHDA and CDR2 SQIVND come from the germline V gene (reference sequence). The CDR3 has 15 residues. V gave up 1 base and J gave up 3 bases, with 10 bases separating them. The CDR3 DNA reads as TGTGCCAGTAGTATAGTGTATGGGACCAATCAGCCCCAGCATTTT. Translating it yields CASSIVYGTNQPQHF.

The sample holds one count of this clone. The V and J genes are TRBV30 and TRBJ1-1; 8 nucleotides line up with TRBD1. CDR3 length: 13 residues. Germline V CDR1 and CDR2: GTSNPN, SVGIG (reference sequence). V shed 1 base and J 5 bases; nucleotides not matched to a gene: 3. In DNA form, the CDR3 reads TGTGCCTGGAGTGCAGACAGGGGAACTGAAGCTTTCTTT. This encodes CAWSADRGTEAFF.

The chain couples TRBV9 to TRBJ2-3; TRBD2 agrees at 7 bases. The CDR3 loop spans 15 amino acids. The trim removed 5 bases at V and 5 bases at J, leaving 11 bases unmatched. The germline gives CDR1 SGDLS, CDR2 YYNGEE. CDR3 sequence: CASSPVAGVKDTQYF. CDR3 nucleotides: TGTGCCAGCAGTCCAGTTGCGGGAGTCAAAGATACGCAGTATTTT. The whole variable domain, remainder taken from reference TRBV9 and TRBJ2-3, is DSGVTQTPKHLITATGQRVTLRCSPRSGDLSVYWYQQSLDQGLQFLIQYYNGEERAKGNILERFSAQQFPDLHSELNLSSLELGDSALYFCASSPVAGVKDTQYFGPGTRLTVL.

This rearrangement joins TRBV11-1 to TRBJ2-1; possible D gene TRBD1, 6 bases. The length of the CDR3 is 15 residues. The V end lost 5 bases, the J end lost 0 bases, and 11 bases lay between the germline ends. Looked up from germline, CDR1 is SGHAT and CDR2 is FQDESV (reference sequence). This chain's CDR3 is CASSRGTFSYNEQFF. As DNA, the CDR3 is TGTGCCAGCAGCAGGGGGACCTTCTCCTACAATGAGCAGTTCTTC.

The chain recombines TRBV13 with TRBJ2-7; D is uncertain. V gave up 1 base and J gave up 5 bases, with 9 bases separating them. Per germline, CDR1 PRHDT and CDR2 FYEKMQ (reference sequence). The length of the CDR3 is 13 residues. The CDR3, as DNA: TGTGCCAGCAGCTTAGCTAGATACCACGAGCAGTACTTC. It encodes CASSLARYHEQYF.

The chain links TRBV4-3 to TRBJ1-6; a possible D gene is TRBD1 (6 bases). With 1 base removed from V and 1 base from J, the gap between germline ends came to 8 bases. Germline values: CDR1 LGHNA, CDR2 YSLEER. The CDR3 length is 16 residues. The CDR3 sequence: CASSQGRGSYNSPLHF. The CDR3 nucleotides are TGCGCCAGCAGCCAAGGCAGGGGATCCTATAATTCACCCCTCCACTTT.

The rearrangement uses TRBV15 and TRBJ1-5; 9 bases map to TRBD1. Looked up from germline, CDR1 is LNHNV and CDR2 is YYDKDF (reference sequence). The ends lost 2 bases at V and 9 bases at J; junction bases unmatched: 14. The CDR3 spans 17 residues. CDR3 sequence: CATSRSGDRVGQGPQHF. The CDR3 region has the DNA TGTGCCACCAGCAGATCGGGGGACAGGGTAGGCCAGGGGCCCCAGCATTTT.

The chain carries TRBV9 and TRBJ2-2; weak D call: TRBD2 (6 bases). CDR1 and CDR2 from the germline V gene are SGDLS and YYNGEE. CDR3 size: 15 residues. Deletions cut 0 bases from V and 5 bases from J, with 11 bases between. DNA of the CDR3: TGTGCCAGCAGCGTAGGGTCTGGGGGGACCGGGGAGCTGTTTTTT. It translates to CASSVGSGGTGELFF.

V is TRBV5-1 and J is TRBJ2-5, with a tentative D call TRBD1 (7 bases). Germline-derived CDR1 and CDR2 are SGHRS and YFSETQ. There are 16 residues in the CDR3. Trimming shortened V by 4 bases and J by 5 bases, and 21 bases separated the two germline ends. This CDR3 reads CASSPDGPGGSETQYF. For the CDR3, the DNA is TGCGCCAGCAGCCCGGATGGCCCAGGGGGGAGTGAGACCCAGTACTTC.

The chain has TRBV2 and TRBJ1-1; TRBD1 matches at 8 bases. The junction had 3 bases not matched to a gene; V was cut back by 4 bases and J by 5 bases. This CDR3 region has 13 residues. The germline gives CDR1 SNHLY, CDR2 FYNNEI. This CDR3 is CASSGTGRTEAFF. The CDR3 DNA sequence: TGTGCCAGCAGTGGGACAGGGAGAACTGAAGCTTTCTTT. The entire variable domain, with the rest obtained from reference TRBV2 and TRBJ1-1, is as follows: EPEVTQTPSHQVTQMGQEVILRCVPISNHLYFYWYRQILGQKVEFLVSFYNNEISEKSEIFDDQFSVERPDGSNFTLKIRSTKLEDSAMYFCASSGTGRTEAFFGQGTRLTVV.

The V call is TRBV7-2, the J call TRBJ1-1; tentatively, D is TRBD1 (5 bases). CDR3 length: 14 residues. The ends were cut back, 2 bases at V and 0 bases at J, with 7 bases in the middle. Germline CDR1 SGHTA, CDR2 FQGNSA. The CDR3, as DNA: TGTGCCAGCAGCTTAAACAGGTTGAACACTGAAGCTTTCTTT. Translating it yields CASSLNRLNTEAFF.

This clone was found once. The gene calls are TRBV28 and TRBJ2-7, with unresolved D. With 4 bases removed from V and 4 bases from J, the gap between germline ends came to 2 bases. The CDR3 covers 10 residues. Germline CDR1 reads MDHEN; CDR2 reads SYDVKM. CDR3 nucleotide sequence: TGTGCCAGCAGTTATTACGAGCAGTACTTC. This codes for CASSYYEQYF.

The chain has TRBV19 and TRBJ2-1; TRBD2 aligns across 11 bases. V shed 7 bases, J shed 4 bases, and the junction held 6 bases outside the gene matches. The CDR3 runs 15 residues. Germline CDR1 LNHDA, CDR2 SQIVND (reference sequence). In DNA form, the CDR3 reads TGTGCCAGTAAGCCGGGACTAGCGGATTACAATGAGCAGTTCTTC. Translated, it gives CASKPGLADYNEQFF. Combining the CDR3 with reference TRBV19 and TRBJ2-1 gives the whole variable domain DGGITQSPKYLFRKEGQNVTLSCEQNLNHDAMYWYRQDPGQGLRLIYYSQIVNDFQKGDIAEGYSVSREKKESFPLTVTSAQKNPTAFYLCASKPGLADYNEQFFGPGTRLTVL.

The chain employs TRBV5-1 and TRBJ2-7, with 7 bases lining up with TRBD2. The CDR3 has 16 amino acids. The J segment lost 5 bases and the V segment lost 2 bases, leaving 13 bases of the junction unmatched. Germline lookup yields CDR1 SGHRS and CDR2 YFSETQ. Here the CDR3 reads CASSLGGSRFFDEQYF. In DNA, the CDR3 is TGCGCCAGCAGCTTAGGCGGGAGTAGATTTTTCGACGAGCAGTACTTC. Variable domain in full (rest from reference TRBV5-1 and TRBJ2-7): KAGVTQTPRYLIKTRGQQVTLSCSPISGHRSVSWYQQTPGQGLQFLFEYFSETQRNKGNFPGRFSGRQFSNSRSEMNVSTLELGDSALYLCASSLGGSRFFDEQYFGPGTRLTVT.

V gene TRBV6-5 combines with J gene TRBJ1-2; the D gene is possibly TRBD1 (5 bases). Trimming removed 0 bases from V and 4 bases from J, with 9 bases in between. Germline V gene lookup returns CDR1 MNHEY and CDR2 SVGAGI. The CDR3 loop spans 14 amino acids. The CDR3 spells CASSYSAQGYGYTF. DNA for the CDR3: TGTGCCAGCAGTTACTCAGCGCAGGGCTATGGCTACACCTTC.

This clone came up once. The chain is built from TRBV10-3 and TRBJ2-1; D is possibly TRBD1 (7 bases). V lost 4 bases to trimming and J lost 7 bases, with 14 bases between them. Germline V gene lookup returns CDR1 ENHRY and CDR2 SYGVKD. The CDR3 is 14 residues long. CDR3 in amino acids: CAISGLATGNEQFF. Written as DNA, the CDR3 is TGTGCCATCAGTGGGCTAGCGACAGGGAATGAGCAGTTCTTC.

This rearrangement joins TRBV5-4 to TRBJ1-3, with 9 bases aligning to TRBD1. CDR1 is SGHNT, CDR2 YYREEE, per germline (reference sequence). The CDR3 contains 14 residues. V was pared by 2 bases and J by 4 bases, with 1 base of the junction left unmatched. CDR3 protein: CASSLTGGGNTIYF. The CDR3 coding sequence is TGTGCCAGCAGCTTAACAGGGGGCGGAAACACCATATATTTT.

In regard to this clone: Other DNA sequences in this specimen translate into the identical CDR3. The chain recombines TRBV9 with TRBJ1-1; D might be TRBD1 (6 bases). CDR3 length: 14 amino acids. Germline values: CDR1 SGDLS, CDR2 YYNGEE. Trimming removed 0 bases from V and 5 bases from J, with 11 bases in between. The CDR3 DNA reads TGTGCCAGCAGCGTAGTAGGAGGGGGGACTGAAGCTTTCTTT. Amino acids: CASSVVGGGTEAFF.

This clone was counted a single time. V is TRBV28 and J is TRBJ1-3; tentatively, D is TRBD1 (5 bases). This CDR3 is 16 amino acids long. CDR1 is MDHEN and CDR2 is SYDVKM in the germline V gene. With 7 bases removed from V and 0 bases from J, the gap between germline ends came to 16 bases. CDR3 in DNA: TGTGCCAGCACTTCCCCCCGGGGCTCCTCTGGAAACACCATATATTTT. Amino acids: CASTSPRGSSGNTIYF. Full variable domain (rest looked up from reference TRBV28 and TRBJ1-3): DVKVTQSSRYLVKRTGEKVFLECVQDMDHENMFWYRQDPGLGLRLIYFSYDVKMKEKGDIPEGYSVSREKKERFSLILESASTNQTSMYLCASTSPRGSSGNTIYFGEGSWLTVV.

This clone appeared a single time. The V and J genes are TRBV7-9 and TRBJ2-1; D is perhaps TRBD2 (5 bases). Germline-derived CDR1 and CDR2 are SEHNR and FQNEAQ (reference sequence). The CDR3 has 15 amino acids. The V end lost 5 bases, the J end lost 1 base, and 12 bases lay between the germline ends. Here the CDR3 DNA reads TGTGCCAGCAGCCCCCCTCCGGGGTCCTACAATGAGCAGTTCTTC. Residues: CASSPPPGSYNEQFF.

The V gene is TRBV3-1 (or the pseudogene TRBV3-2), the J gene TRBJ1-3; D might be TRBD1 (6 bases). Germline loops: CDR1 LGHDT, CDR2 YNNKEL (reference sequence). The CDR3 has 14 residues. V was clipped by 4 bases and J by 3 bases, with 10 bases between them. The CDR3 loop is CASSRWTDGNTIYF. In DNA, the CDR3 is TGTGCCAGCAGCCGGTGGACAGATGGAAACACCATATATTTT.

J is TRBJ1-6 and V is TRBV7-2, with D unresolved. Trimming removed 8 bases at V and 4 bases at J, with 6 bases between. CDR1 and CDR2 (germline): SGHTA, FQGNSA. The CDR3 covers 12 residues. The CDR3 DNA reads TGTGCCAGCGGAGGTTATAATTCACCCCTCCACTTT. Translated: CASGGYNSPLHF.

The chain combines TRBV24-1 with TRBJ2-2; 7 nucleotides align to TRBD2. The germline gives CDR1 KGHDR, CDR2 SFDVKD. This CDR3 comprises 17 residues. Unmatched junction bases numbered 14, after V lost 4 bases and J lost 7 bases. Written as DNA, the CDR3 is TGTGCCACCAGTGACAGTCCCTCGGCGGGAGATCACGGGGAGCTGTTTTTT. Its protein is CATSDSPSAGDHGELFF.

The rearrangement joins TRBV15 to TRBJ2-2; D possibly corresponds to TRBD2 (6 bases). V was trimmed by 0 bases and J by 5 bases, leaving 13 bases between them. The CDR3 contains 16 residues. Germline CDR1 is LNHNV and CDR2 is YYDKDF (reference sequence). For the CDR3, the DNA is TGTGCCACCAGCAGAGATAACTCCCGGGGGACCGGGGAGCTGTTTTTT. Translation: CATSRDNSRGTGELFF.

This chain joins TRBV6-2 or TRBV6-3 and TRBJ2-7; 8 positions match TRBD1. Losses at the gene ends were 5 bases for V and 3 bases for J; bases not matched to a gene: 6. Germline CDR1 is MNHEY and CDR2 is SVGEGT. The CDR3 runs 14 residues. The CDR3 region is CASSRTGSNYEQYF. The CDR3, as DNA: TGTGCCAGCAGTCGGACAGGGTCAAACTACGAGCAGTACTTC.